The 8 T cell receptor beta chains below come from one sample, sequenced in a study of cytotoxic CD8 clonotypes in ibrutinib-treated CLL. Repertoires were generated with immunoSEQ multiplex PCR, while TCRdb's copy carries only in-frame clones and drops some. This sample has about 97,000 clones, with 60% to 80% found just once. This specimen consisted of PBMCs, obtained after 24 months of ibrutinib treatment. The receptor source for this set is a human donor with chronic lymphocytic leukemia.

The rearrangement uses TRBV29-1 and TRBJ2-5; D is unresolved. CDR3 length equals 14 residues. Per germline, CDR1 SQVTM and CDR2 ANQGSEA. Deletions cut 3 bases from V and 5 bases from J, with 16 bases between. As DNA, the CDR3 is TGCAGCGTTGACACAAGGGAAGGTTGGGAGACCCAGTACTTC. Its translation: CSVDTREGWETQYF. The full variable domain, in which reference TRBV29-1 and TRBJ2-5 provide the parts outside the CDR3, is SAVISQKPSRDICQRGTSLTIQCQVDSQVTMMFWYRQQPGQSLTLIATANQGSEATYESGFVIDKFPISRPNLTFSTLTVSNMSPEDSSIYLCSVDTREGWETQYFGPGTRLLVL.

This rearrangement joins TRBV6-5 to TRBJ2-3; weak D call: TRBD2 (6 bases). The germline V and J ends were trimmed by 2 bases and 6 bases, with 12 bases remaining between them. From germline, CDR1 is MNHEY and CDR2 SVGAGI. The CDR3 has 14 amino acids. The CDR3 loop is CASSYTGAADTQYF. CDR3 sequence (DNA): TGTGCCAGCAGTTACACGGGAGCCGCCGATACGCAGTATTTT.

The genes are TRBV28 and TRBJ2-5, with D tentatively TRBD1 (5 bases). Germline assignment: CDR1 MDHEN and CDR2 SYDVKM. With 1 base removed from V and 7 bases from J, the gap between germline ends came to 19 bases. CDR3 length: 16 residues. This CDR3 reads CASSLSELDATGTQYF. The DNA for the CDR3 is TGTGCCAGCAGTTTATCGGAGTTGGACGCCACAGGGACCCAGTACTTC.

The CDR3 coding sequence is TGTGCCAGCACCCCCGGAGGAGCGGGAGCGGAGACCCAGTACTTC. Translation gives CASTPGGAGAETQYF. V usage is TRBV6-1 and J usage is TRBJ2-5, with 8 bases lining up with TRBD2. Germline values: CDR1 MNHNS, CDR2 SASEGT. The CDR3 spans 15 residues. V lost 7 bases and J lost 5; bases outside the gene matches: 12.

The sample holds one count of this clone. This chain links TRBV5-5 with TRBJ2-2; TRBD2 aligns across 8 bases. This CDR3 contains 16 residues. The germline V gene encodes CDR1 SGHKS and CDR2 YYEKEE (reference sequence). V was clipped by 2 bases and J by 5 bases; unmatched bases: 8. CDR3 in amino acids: CASSFEAGAITGELFF. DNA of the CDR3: TGTGCCAGCAGCTTTGAAGCGGGAGCTATAACCGGGGAGCTGTTTTTT.

CDR3 in DNA: TGCGCCAGCAGCCGCGGACAACACTACGAGCAGTACTTC. It yields the protein CASSRGQHYEQYF. The genes are TRBV4-1 and TRBJ2-7; perhaps TRBD1 as D (5 bases). CDR1 is MGHRA and CDR2 is YSYEKL in the germline V gene. This CDR3 has 13 amino acids. V was pared by 4 bases and J by 3 bases, with 10 bases between.

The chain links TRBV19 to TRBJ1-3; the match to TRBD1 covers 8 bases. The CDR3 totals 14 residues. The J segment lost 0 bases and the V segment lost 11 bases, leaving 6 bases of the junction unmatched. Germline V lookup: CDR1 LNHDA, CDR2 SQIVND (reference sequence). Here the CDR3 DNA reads TGTGCCGTCGACAGGGGAGGCTCTGGAAACACCATATATTTT. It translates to CAVDRGGSGNTIYF.

The CDR3 DNA follows: TGTGCCAGTAGCATCCAAGCGTTAGCCAAAAACATTCAGTACTTC. Amino acids: CASSIQALAKNIQYF. This chain joins TRBV19 and TRBJ2-4; D ambiguous. Trimming pared 6 bases from V and 0 bases from J, leaving 12 bases between. This CDR3 has 15 amino acids. Germline V gene sequence: CDR1 LNHDA, CDR2 SQIVND (reference sequence).